This TCR beta chain was documented in a study of cytomegalovirus exposure and HLA in healthy donors. Study-wide results and limits: Specificity of a few CMV-associated chains for CMV antigens was verified in vitro.

Both 60 Vbeta primers and 13 Jbeta primers went into the PCR. Only in-frame clones appear in the TCRdb table, and some are missing; sequencing was by immunoSEQ multiplex PCR. The sample lists about 160,000 clones, over 70% occurring once. Germline assignment: CDR1 SNHLY and CDR2 FYNNEI. The CDR3 is made up of 14 amino acids. J lost 3 bases, V lost 10 bases, and 10 bases had no gene match. This clone was detected a few times. Antigen: not known. Sample: PBMCs. The sequence came from a woman in her twenties or thirties in good health and CMV-seronegative. This chain joins TRBV2 and TRBJ2-7; 9 nucleotides align to TRBD1. Here the CDR3 reads CATEGQGFFYEQYF. CDR3 coding DNA: TGTGCCACCGAGGGACAGGGCTTTTTCTACGAGCAGTACTTC.